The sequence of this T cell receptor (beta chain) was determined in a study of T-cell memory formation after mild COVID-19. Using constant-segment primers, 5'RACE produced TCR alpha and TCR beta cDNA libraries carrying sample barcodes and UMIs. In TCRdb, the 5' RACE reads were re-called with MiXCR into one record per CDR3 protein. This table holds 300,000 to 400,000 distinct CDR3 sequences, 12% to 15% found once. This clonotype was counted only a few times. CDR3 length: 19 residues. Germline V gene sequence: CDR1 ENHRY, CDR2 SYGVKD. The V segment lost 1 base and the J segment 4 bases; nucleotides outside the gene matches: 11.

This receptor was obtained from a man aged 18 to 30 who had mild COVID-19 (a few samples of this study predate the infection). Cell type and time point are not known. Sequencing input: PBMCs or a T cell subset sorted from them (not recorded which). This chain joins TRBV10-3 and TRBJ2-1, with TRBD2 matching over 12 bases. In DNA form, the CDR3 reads TGTGCCATCAGTGAGTTCCAGCAACCCCTAGCGGGGGGGTACAATGAGCAGTTCTTC. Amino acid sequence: CAISEFQQPLAGGYNEQFF.